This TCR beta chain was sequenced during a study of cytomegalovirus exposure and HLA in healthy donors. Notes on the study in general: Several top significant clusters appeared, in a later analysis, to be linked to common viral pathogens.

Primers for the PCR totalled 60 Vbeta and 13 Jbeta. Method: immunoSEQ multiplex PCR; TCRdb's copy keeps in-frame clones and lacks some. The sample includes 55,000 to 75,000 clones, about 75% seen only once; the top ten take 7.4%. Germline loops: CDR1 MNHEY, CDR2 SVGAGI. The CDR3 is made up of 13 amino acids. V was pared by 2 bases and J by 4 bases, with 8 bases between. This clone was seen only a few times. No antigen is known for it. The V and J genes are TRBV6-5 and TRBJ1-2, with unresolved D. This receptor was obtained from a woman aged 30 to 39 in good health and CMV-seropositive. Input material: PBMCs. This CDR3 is CASSYATGYGYTF. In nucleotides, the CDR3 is TGTGCCAGCAGTTACGCCACCGGCTATGGCTACACCTTC.